This T cell receptor (beta chain) was identified in a study of technical replicates of blood from several donors. Clones were read by immunoSEQ multiplex PCR, and TCRdb kept only the in-frame ones, dropping some. This repertoire shows tens of thousands of clones, about 96% found once; its top ten account for 0.39%. This clonotype was obtained from a human donor in good health. The sample taken for sequencing was T cells isolated from PBMCs.

The CDR3 bases are TGTGCCAGTACTGGGGCCAATTCCAATCAGCCCCAGCATTTT. Amino acid sequence: CASTGANSNQPQHF. This sequence joins TRBV19 and TRBJ1-5; D may be TRBD1 (5 bases). The CDR3 length is 14 residues. V was shortened by 7 bases and J by 3 bases, with 13 bases between the two germline ends. CDR1 is LNHDA and CDR2 is SQIVND in the germline V gene (reference sequence).